The 3 T cell receptor beta chains reported below all come from one sample, sequenced in a study of cytomegalovirus exposure and HLA in healthy donors. Only in-frame clones appear in the TCRdb table, and some are missing; sequencing was by immunoSEQ multiplex PCR. The table shows 80,000 to 95,000 clones, with around 96% occurring only once. Sequencing used PBMCs. The receptors were gathered from a woman aged 18-29 years in good health and CMV-seronegative.

The rearrangement links TRBV10-1 to TRBJ2-7; 7 bases align to TRBD1. This CDR3 has 12 residues. Trimming at V came to 4 bases and at J to 3 bases, leaving 0 bases not matched to a gene. Germline CDR1 reads WNHNN; CDR2 reads SYGVQD (reference sequence). The CDR3 region has the DNA TGCGCCAGCAGTGGACAGGGCTACGAGCAGTACTTC. Encoded protein: CASSGQGYEQYF.

This CDR3 reads CASSVEMGAQVYEQYF. In DNA form, the CDR3 reads TGTGCCAGCAGCGTAGAAATGGGGGCGCAGGTCTACGAGCAGTACTTC. The rearrangement links TRBV9 to TRBJ2-7; maybe TRBD1 (6 bases). The CDR3 is 16 amino acids. V was cut by 0 bases and J by 3 bases, with 16 bases left in between. Germline assignment: CDR1 SGDLS and CDR2 YYNGEE.

This clone was picked up one time. V is TRBV6-5 and J is TRBJ1-2, with a tentative D call TRBD1 (5 bases). Germline CDR1 reads MNHEY; CDR2 reads SVGAGI. The CDR3 extends over 15 amino acids. The germline V and J ends were trimmed by 0 bases and 4 bases, with 12 bases remaining between them. The CDR3 protein is CASSYSRAGSYGYTF. CDR3 nucleotides: TGTGCCAGCAGTTACTCCAGGGCTGGGTCCTATGGCTACACCTTC.